Listed below are T cell receptor beta chains from one sample, sequenced in a study of blood T cell repertoires in COVID-19. Some clones are missing from TCRdb's copy, which holds only in-frame ones; the method was immunoSEQ multiplex PCR. The table lists fewer than 400,000 clones, less than 85% of them singletons, with around 1.9% in the top ten. Sequencing was carried out using PBMCs or T cells enriched from blood (not recorded which). The receptors derive from a woman aged 30 to 39 who had been exposed to COVID-19. The CDR3 runs from the conserved cysteine through the conserved F or W. Clone size is stated in some rows and not others, as once, few, many or a class when expanded.

TRBV18	once	TRBJ2-2	CASSPLGQGEDTGELFF
TRBV6-5	.	TRBJ1-5	CASSYVKGSNQPQHF
TRBV27	once	TRBJ2-7	CASSLTDSYEQYF
TRBV30	.	TRBJ2-7	CAWRPQNYEQYF
TRBV5-6	.	TRBJ1-2	CASSFGAGGGGYTF
TRBV13	.	TRBJ2-1	CASTNNYGEQFF
TRBV6-6	many	TRBJ1-2	CASSYSIRQGREGYTF
TRBV5-1	.	TRBJ2-3	CASSLDYPRTDTQYF
TRBV2	few	TRBJ1-1	CASSKGQGATEAFF
TRBV5-4	.	TRBJ2-3	CASSLGSSGSSTDTQYF
TRBV5-1	.	TRBJ1-6	CASSLDQGDNSPLHF
TRBV7-9	.	TRBJ1-5	CASSLDRLNQPQHF
TRBV18	once	TRBJ1-3	CASSQGTGKNTIYF
TRBV7-3	few	TRBJ1-2	CASSLEGQGSYGYTF
TRBV28	.	TRBJ1-6	CASSPRDRDGSPLHF
TRBV15	.	TRBJ1-1	CATGGDRNTEAFF
TRBV10-3	.	TRBJ1-3	CAISESPRGGSSGNTIYF
TRBV19	once	TRBJ1-5	CASSNTGTGGRQPQHF
TRBV28	.	TRBJ2-2	CASSLAEEELFF
TRBV27	.	TRBJ1-2	CASRGANYGYTF
TRBV24-1	.	TRBJ2-5	CATSNGPAGGGETQYF
TRBV6-5	.	TRBJ2-5	CASSYRGPQETQYF
TRBV28	.	TRBJ1-5	CASSSFGGAYSNQPQHF
TRBV10-2	.	TRBJ1-1	CASSGGGNTEAFF
TRBV3-1/TRBV3-2	.	TRBJ1-6	CASSQGGVIRPPLHF
TRBV6-6	.	TRBJ2-2	CASSRQMFANTGELFF
TRBV5-1	.	TRBJ2-3	CASSLARTSGSSTDTQYF
TRBV19	.	TRBJ2-6	CASRRPGLADGANVLTF
TRBV2	.	TRBJ1-1	CASSDREESEAFF
TRBV13	.	TRBJ1-2	CASTESGDGSYTF